This paragraph covers one T cell receptor (beta chain) sequence. Its antigen is still unknown. The second PCR ran about 6 to 12 cycles with a sample-barcoded 5' primer and J-beta primers. TCRdb passed the 5' RACE reads through MiXCR, listing each CDR3 protein once. The table has roughly 1,800,000 distinct CDR3 sequences, around 50% seen once. The data stem from a study of blood T cells in healthy people across ages. Study-wide context: There was about one barcoded beta molecule captured by template switching per two T cells.

The study, taken as a whole, reports: As naive T cell percentage varied, TCR beta diversity correlated strongly with it. It was held that the diversity estimates obtained from one million T cells were underestimates. Fewer expanded clones and more diversity marked long-lived versus aged donors.

Germline V lookup: CDR1 SGHTA, CDR2 FQGNSA. The V segment lost 5 bases and the J segment 9 bases; nucleotides outside the gene matches: 8. This CDR3 has 14 residues. The receptor was derived from a woman in her thirties or forties in good health. What was sequenced was blood. The chain couples TRBV7-2 to TRBJ2-1, with 9 bases that match TRBD1. DNA of the CDR3: TGTGCCAGCAGCGTGATACAGGGGGCCTCTGAGCAGTTCTTC. It is translated as CASSVIQGASEQFF. Combining the CDR3 with reference TRBV7-2 and TRBJ2-1 gives the whole variable domain GAGVSQSPSNKVTEKGKDVELRCDPISGHTALYWYRQSLGQGLEFLIYFQGNSAPDKSGLPSDRFSAERTGGSVSTLTIQRTQQEDSAVYLCASSVIQGASEQFFGPGTRLTVL.